This TCR beta chain is from a study of glioma-infiltrating T cells after dendritic cell vaccination. Losses at the gene ends were 2 bases for V and 1 base for J; bases not matched to a gene: 4. The CDR3 totals 16 residues. Germline CDR1 SNHLY, CDR2 FYNNEI. Time point in this sample: after dendritic cell vaccination, including at tumor progression/relapse. Before vaccination, two weeks after the third vaccination, and at progression, PBMC were collected. Profiling relied on immunoSEQ multiplex PCR, and the TCRdb table lists in-frame clones only, not all of them. Among 99,000 or so clones listed, 80% were seen once.

The TCR sequence derives from a human donor with glioblastoma. The specimen was blood, collected after dendritic cell vaccination. This rearrangement joins TRBV2 to TRBJ1-5; TRBD1 agrees at 8 bases. The CDR3 is CASSESGGESNQPQHF. The CDR3 DNA is TGTGCCAGCAGTGAATCAGGGGGCGAAAGCAATCAGCCCCAGCATTTT.